The entry below gives a single T cell receptor (beta chain) sequence along with its context. One entry per CDR3 protein results from TCRdb running MiXCR on the 5' RACE reads. The table records about 1.7 million distinct CDR3 sequences, less than 35% of them present only once. This specimen belongs to a study of identical twins. Source material: cord blood. The sequence came from a newborn girl in good health.

CDR3 DNA: TGCAGTGCTAGGAAGACAGGAATCAACTATGGCTACACCTTC. Amino acid sequence: CSARKTGINYGYTF. This chain joins TRBV20-1 and TRBJ1-2; TRBD1 might be the D (6 bases). The CDR3 loop spans 14 amino acids. Germline lookup yields CDR1 DFQATT and CDR2 SNEGSKA (reference sequence). V was shortened by 3 bases and J by 2 bases, with 13 bases between the two germline ends.